Reported below is one T cell receptor (beta chain). This record comes from a study of blood T cell repertoires in COVID-19. Study in general: T cells, B-cell-depleted T cells, or PBMCs provided the cDNA or gDNA that served as material.

CDR3 size: 13 residues. The data were produced by immunoSEQ multiplex PCR, yet TCRdb's version contains in-frame clones alone and is incomplete. Here the sample spans 250,000 or so clones, around three quarters being singletons. Sequenced: peripheral blood. The TCR originated in a woman older than 75 with acute or convalescent COVID-19. The J gene is TRBJ1-1, the V gene TRBV21-1. TRBV21-1 constitutes a pseudogene. The CDR3 sequence: CASSPRRGLPQPF. CDR3 DNA sequence: TGTGCCAGCAGCCCACGGCGGGGGCTCCCTCAGCCCTTT.